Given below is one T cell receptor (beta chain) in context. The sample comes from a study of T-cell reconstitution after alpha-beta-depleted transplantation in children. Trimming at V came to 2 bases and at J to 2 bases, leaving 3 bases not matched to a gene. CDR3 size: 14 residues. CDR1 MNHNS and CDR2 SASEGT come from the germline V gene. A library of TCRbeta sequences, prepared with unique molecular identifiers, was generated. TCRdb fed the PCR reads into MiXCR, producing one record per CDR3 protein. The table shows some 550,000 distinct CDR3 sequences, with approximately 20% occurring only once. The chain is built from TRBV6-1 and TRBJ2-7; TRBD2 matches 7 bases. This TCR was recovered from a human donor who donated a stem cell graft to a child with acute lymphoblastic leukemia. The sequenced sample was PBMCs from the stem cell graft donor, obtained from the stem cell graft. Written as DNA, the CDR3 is TGTGCCAGCAGTGAACCGGGAGGCCCCTACGAGCAGTACTTC. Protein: CASSEPGGPYEQYF.